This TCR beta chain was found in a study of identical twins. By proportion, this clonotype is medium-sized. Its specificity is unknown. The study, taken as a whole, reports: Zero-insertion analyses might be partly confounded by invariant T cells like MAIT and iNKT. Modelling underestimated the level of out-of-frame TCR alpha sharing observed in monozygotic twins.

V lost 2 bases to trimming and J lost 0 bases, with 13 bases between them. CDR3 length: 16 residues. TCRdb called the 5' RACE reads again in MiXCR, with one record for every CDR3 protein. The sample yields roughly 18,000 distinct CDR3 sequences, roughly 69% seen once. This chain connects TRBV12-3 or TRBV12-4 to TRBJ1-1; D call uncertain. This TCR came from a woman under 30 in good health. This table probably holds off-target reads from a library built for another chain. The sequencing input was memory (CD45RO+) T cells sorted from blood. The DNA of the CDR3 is TGTGCCAGCAGTTTATACGGGAGGAACGTGAACACTGAAGCTTTCTTT. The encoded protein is CASSLYGRNVNTEAFF.